The rows below give T cell receptor beta chains drawn from one sample of a study of blood T cells in healthy people across ages. TCRdb recomputed calls from the 5' RACE reads with MiXCR, one row per CDR3 protein. The sample has 1.5 million to 2 million distinct CDR3 sequences, about 31% seen once; the top ten hold about 11%. The sequenced material came from blood. The receptors come from a woman aged 25 to 39 in good health. Both conserved end residues are part of each CDR3. Fields, in order: clone size, D gene, J gene, V gene, CDR3 protein, CDR3 DNA. D genes are given only for firm matches. Where a row states a size, it is once, few, many or the class of an expanded clone; other rows omit it.

once TRBD2 TRBJ2-2 TRBV6-4 CASSVTAGVVTGELFF TGTGCCAGCAGTGTAACGGCGGGAGTCGTCACCGGGGAGCTGTTTTTT
many NA TRBJ2-7 TRBV4-2 CASSPQGGASYEQYF TGTGCCAGCAGCCCCCAAGGGGGGGCGTCCTACGAGCAGTACTTC
NA TRBD2 TRBJ2-1 TRBV13 CASSAAGTSLNHEQFF TGTGCCAGCAGCGCAGCCGGGACTAGCTTAAACCATGAGCAGTTCTTC
once NA TRBJ2-2 TRBV13 CASSFGGQGFVGELFF TGTGCCAGCAGCTTTGGAGGACAAGGGTTCGTCGGGGAGCTGTTTTTT
few NA TRBJ1-1 TRBV6-5 CASRSQSTEAFF TGTGCCAGCAGATCCCAGTCCACTGAAGCTTTCTTT
NA NA TRBJ2-3 TRBV5-4 CASSSSVSRSTDTQYF TGTGCCAGCAGCTCCTCTGTCTCGCGGTCCACAGATACGCAGTATTTT
NA TRBD2 TRBJ2-1 TRBV4-1 CASSHGGREAKNELFF TGCGCCAGCAGCCACGGAGGGCGGGAGGCTAAGAATGAGCTGTTCTTC
NA NA TRBJ2-5 TRBV20-1 CSARENFQETQYF TGCAGTGCTAGAGAAAACTTCCAAGAGACCCAGTACTTC
NA NA TRBJ2-2 TRBV7-9 CASISDTNTGELFF TGTGCCAGCATCTCCGATACGAACACCGGGGAGCTGTTTTTT
few TRBD2 TRBJ2-7 TRBV20-1 CSARDGSGSSYEQYF TGCAGTGCTAGAGATGGAAGCGGGAGCTCCTACGAGCAGTACTTC
few NA TRBJ2-7 TRBV5-6 CASSFSQGMAYEQYF TGTGCCAGCAGCTTTTCACAGGGAATGGCCTACGAGCAGTACTTC
NA NA TRBJ1-2 TRBV5-1 CASSPRRGAYGYTF TGCGCCAGCAGCCCCAGGAGGGGGGCCTATGGCTACACCTTC
once TRBD1 TRBJ2-5 TRBV10-1 CASSATPGQGGEETQYF TGCGCCAGCAGTGCGACCCCGGGACAGGGAGGGGAAGAGACCCAGTACTTC
once NA TRBJ1-2 TRBV7-3 CASSLTRTASGYGYTF TGTGCCAGCAGCTTAACCCGGACAGCCTCGGGCTATGGCTACACCTTC
few TRBD1 TRBJ1-2 TRBV11-2 CASSDLSGGYGYTF TGTGCCAGCAGCGATCTATCAGGGGGGTATGGCTACACCTTC
NA TRBD1 TRBJ2-4 TRBV5-1 CAGSFPEQGRYIQYF TGCGCCGGCAGCTTCCCAGAACAGGGGAGATACATTCAGTACTTC
once TRBD1 TRBJ1-1 TRBV2 CASSAERGLTEAFF TGTGCCAGCAGCGCCGAGAGGGGGCTGACTGAAGCTTTCTTT
NA TRBD1 TRBJ2-7 TRBV5-5 CASSLGQGKDYEQYF TGTGCCAGCAGCTTGGGACAGGGTAAAGACTACGAGCAGTACTTC
NA NA TRBJ2-1 TRBV20-1 CSATARGRLNEQFF TGCAGTGCTACGGCCCGGGGGAGACTTAATGAGCAGTTCTTC
few TRBD1 TRBJ2-1 TRBV6-2/TRBV6-3 CASSPSGTGVLDEQFF TGTGCCAGCAGTCCCTCCGGGACAGGGGTACTAGATGAGCAGTTCTTC
NA NA TRBJ1-1 TRBV29-1 CSVAGTGFSNTEAFF TGCAGCGTTGCGGGTACGGGGTTTTCGAACACTGAAGCTTTCTTT
many NA TRBJ2-7 TRBV20-1 CSARGGGSYEQYF TGCAGTGCTAGAGGGGGCGGTTCCTACGAGCAGTACTTC
few TRBD2 TRBJ2-7 TRBV20-1 CSATKAAGGTYEQYF TGCAGTGCTACCAAGGCGGCGGGGGGAACCTACGAGCAGTACTTC
once TRBD2 TRBJ2-3 TRBV7-2 CASSLEQLAGDTQYF TGTGCCAGCAGCTTAGAGCAACTAGCGGGGGATACGCAGTATTTT
NA NA TRBJ1-1 TRBV4-1 CASSQGGGKMANTEAFF TGCGCCAGCAGCCAAGGGGGGGGGAAAATGGCGAACACTGAAGCTTTCTTT
NA TRBD2 TRBJ2-1 TRBV7-9 CASRSIAGEYNEQFF TGTGCCAGCAGGAGTATAGCGGGAGAGTACAATGAGCAGTTCTTC
NA NA TRBJ2-4 TRBV28 CASSFPDSYQNIQYF TGTGCCAGCAGTTTCCCCGACAGTTACCAAAACATTCAGTACTTC
NA NA TRBJ2-7 TRBV5-6 CASSLAWRKSYNEQYF TGTGCCAGCAGCTTGGCGTGGCGGAAATCCTACAATGAGCAGTACTTC
few TRBD1 TRBJ1-2 TRBV12-3/TRBV12-4 CASISTGVYGYTF TGTGCCAGCATCTCCACAGGGGTCTATGGCTACACCTTC
many NA TRBJ2-7 TRBV29-1 CSVEFSSSDEQYF TGCAGCGTTGAATTCTCCTCCTCTGACGAGCAGTACTTC
NA NA TRBJ2-1 TRBV5-1 CASSVDTFTYNEQFF TGCGCCAGCAGCGTCGACACATTCACCTACAATGAGCAGTTCTTC
many TRBD2 TRBJ2-7 TRBV4-1 CASSLGLAGGIYEQYF TGCGCCAGCAGCCTTGGACTAGCGGGAGGGATCTACGAGCAGTACTTC
few TRBD1 TRBJ2-5 TRBV10-3 CAIRTTGVRETQYF TGTGCCATCAGGACTACAGGGGTGAGAGAGACCCAGTACTTC
few TRBD2 TRBJ2-5 TRBV9 CASSVPQAGGQETQYF TGTGCCAGCAGCGTACCACAAGCGGGAGGCCAAGAGACCCAGTACTTC
NA TRBD2 TRBJ2-7 TRBV4-1 CASSQTISGGLYEQYF TGCGCCAGCAGCCAAACTATTAGCGGGGGACTCTACGAGCAGTACTTC
few NA TRBJ2-1 TRBV13 CASSLGWGGPYNEQFF TGTGCCAGCAGCTTGGGCTGGGGGGGGCCTTACAATGAGCAGTTCTTC
few TRBD2 TRBJ2-5 TRBV5-5 CASRVLAGGPGETQYF TGTGCCAGCAGAGTACTAGCGGGAGGGCCAGGAGAGACCCAGTACTTC
many NA TRBJ2-1 TRBV10-3 CAITPTPQTARNEQFF TGTGCCATCACCCCAACCCCACAGACCGCGCGGAATGAGCAGTTCTTC
NA NA TRBJ2-3 TRBV20-1 CSARDEGVTQYF TGCAGTGCTAGAGATGAAGGGGTTACGCAGTATTTT
NA NA TRBJ2-1 TRBV15 CATSRDFGTLSYNEQFF TGTGCCACCAGCAGAGATTTCGGGACCCTCTCCTACAATGAGCAGTTCTTC
NA NA TRBJ2-7 TRBV27 CASSASSDSSYEQYF TGTGCCAGCAGTGCCTCTAGCGATAGCTCCTACGAGCAGTACTTC